One and the same sample provided the 5 T cell receptor beta chains below, sequenced in a study of CD4 T cells in relation to SARS-CoV-2 and coronaviruses. The unexposed donors gave CD4+ T cells in about 2010-2019, prior to COVID-19. CD4+ T cells were isolated from the cells after nine to eleven days of culture. TCRdb's table, derived via immunoSEQ multiplex PCR, lists solely in-frame clones and lacks some. This sample has approximately 30,000 clones, with about 70% found just once. No cognate antigen is known for these TCRs. Sequences were obtained from CD4+ T cells from PBMCs, cultured in vitro. These receptors were taken from a human donor in good health.

The chain links TRBV10-3 to TRBJ1-1; D is possibly TRBD1 (5 bases). The CDR3 totals 16 residues. The V end was cut by 9 bases, the J end by 6 bases, with 26 bases between. Germline values: CDR1 ENHRY, CDR2 SYGVKD. CDR3 nucleotides: TGTGCCATTGGTTCGGCCCCTTACTTGTTGGGGGCTGAAGCTTTCTTT. Its protein is CAIGSAPYLLGAEAFF.

A single count supports this clone. The rearrangement links TRBV6-2 or TRBV6-3 to TRBJ1-6; 11 nucleotides line up with TRBD1. This CDR3 contains 17 residues. Germline V lookup: CDR1 MNHEY, CDR2 SVGEGT. V shed 5 bases, J shed 9 bases, and the junction held 12 bases outside the gene matches. In DNA, the CDR3 is TGTGCCAGCAGTCCCCCGGGACAGGGGGTAAGGGGTTCACCCCTCCACTTT. Amino acid sequence: CASSPPGQGVRGSPLHF.

This clone was picked up a small number of times. This chain links TRBV9 with TRBJ1-4, with D possibly matching TRBD1 (5 bases). With 0 bases removed from V and 11 bases from J, the gap between germline ends came to 17 bases. Germline assignment: CDR1 SGDLS and CDR2 YYNGEE. CDR3 length: 15 residues. CDR3 protein: CASSVGEEGSLKLFF. CDR3 nucleotides: TGTGCCAGCAGCGTAGGGGAGGAGGGGTCCTTGAAACTGTTTTTT. Drawing the rest from reference TRBV9 and TRBJ1-4, the complete variable domain is DSGVTQTPKHLITATGQRVTLRCSPRSGDLSVYWYQQSLDQGLQFLIQYYNGEERAKGNILERFSAQQFPDLHSELNLSSLELGDSALYFCASSVGEEGSLKLFFGSGTQLSVL.

The rearrangement uses TRBV6-4 and TRBJ2-1; 13 nucleotides match TRBD2. The CDR3 is 20 residues long. V lost 4 bases and J lost 1; bases outside the gene matches: 13. Germline assignment: CDR1 MRHNA and CDR2 SNTAGT. The CDR3 DNA reads TGTGCCAGCAGTGTCGACGGACTAGCGGGAGAGGTGGGGTCCTACAATGAGCAGTTCTTC. Translation: CASSVDGLAGEVGSYNEQFF.

J is TRBJ2-5 and V is TRBV21-1. TRBV21-1 is an annotated pseudogene. This CDR3 contains 15 residues. CDR3 sequence (DNA): TGTGCCAGCAGTTTCACCGGGACGATGGGGGAGACCCAGTACTTC. Its translation is CASSFTGTMGETQYF.